The 18 T cell receptor beta chains listed next were all sequenced from one sample in a study of blood T cell repertoires in COVID-19. Measured with immunoSEQ multiplex PCR; TCRdb has only the in-frame clones, and not every one. Of about 170,000 clones detected, approximately 87% appear once; the ten largest clones hold 3.7%. Input material: peripheral blood. Receptor source: a man between 18 and 29 years old with active or convalescent COVID-19.

This sequence joins TRBV28 and TRBJ1-5; 9 bases are a match to TRBD1. The germline gives CDR1 MDHEN, CDR2 SYDVKM. The length of the CDR3 is 14 residues. Losses at the gene ends were 6 bases for V and 4 bases for J; bases not matched to a gene: 4. The CDR3, as DNA: TGTGCCAGCAGGTCGGGACAGGGAAATCAGCCCCAGCATTTT. Its protein is CASRSGQGNQPQHF.

CDR3 in DNA: TGTGCCAGTAGCCTACAGGGGGGAGCAGGTCAGCCCCAGCATTTT. Its translation is CASSLQGGAGQPQHF. V and J are TRBV19 and TRBJ1-5; 8 nucleotides line up with TRBD1. V lost 6 bases and J lost 6; bases outside the gene matches: 10. Looked up from germline, CDR1 is LNHDA and CDR2 is SQIVND (reference sequence). The CDR3 consists of 15 residues.

This sequence joins TRBV27 and TRBJ2-7; TRBD2 might be the D (6 bases). Trimming left V 5 bases short and J 4 bases short, with 18 bases between. Germline values: CDR1 MNHEY, CDR2 SMNVEV (reference sequence). The CDR3 spans 15 residues. The CDR3 loop is CASSVAAGLVYEQYF. CDR3 coding DNA: TGTGCCAGCAGTGTAGCAGCGGGCCTTGTTTACGAGCAGTACTTC.

The chain joins TRBV4-1 to TRBJ2-5; tentative D call: TRBD2 (5 bases). Germline CDR1 reads MGHRA; CDR2 reads YSYEKL. Trimming shortened V by 3 bases and J by 2 bases, and 10 bases separated the two germline ends. The CDR3 loop spans 14 amino acids. CDR3 loop: CASSQRRTQETQYF. The CDR3 DNA reads as TGCGCCAGCAGCCAGCGGAGGACTCAAGAGACCCAGTACTTC.

This rearrangement joins TRBV19 to TRBJ2-2; TRBD1 agrees at 10 bases. This CDR3 is 17 amino acids long. Germline V gene data show CDR1 as LNHDA and CDR2 as SQIVND (reference sequence). V gave up 2 bases and J gave up 7 bases; unmatched junction bases: 10. The CDR3 here is CASSILGTGVGNGELFF. For the CDR3, the DNA is TGTGCCAGTAGTATACTCGGGACAGGGGTCGGTAACGGGGAGCTGTTTTTT.

The chain joins TRBV15 to TRBJ2-1; tentatively, D is TRBD2 (6 bases). The V gene's germline CDR1 is LNHNV and CDR2 YYDKDF (reference sequence). The CDR3 covers 13 residues. V shed 0 bases and J shed 8 bases, with 8 bases lying between them. The CDR3 DNA sequence: TGTGCCACCAGCAGAGATGGAGGGGATGAGCAGTTCTTC. It specifies CATSRDGGDEQFF.

This chain links TRBV11-3 with TRBJ2-2, with TRBD2 matching over 11 bases. Trimming cost V 6 bases and J 0 bases; bases outside gene matches: 3. This CDR3 has 16 amino acids. CDR1 is SGHNT, CDR2 YENEEA, per germline. In DNA, the CDR3 is TGTGCCAGCAGGGGACTAGCGGAGTCGAACACCGGGGAGCTGTTTTTT. This gives the protein CASRGLAESNTGELFF.

The chain employs TRBV28 and TRBJ2-3, with D unresolved. From germline, CDR1 is MDHEN and CDR2 SYDVKM. The CDR3 extends over 13 amino acids. V was pared by 3 bases and J by 9 bases, with 13 bases between. The CDR3 DNA sequence: TGTGCCAGCAGTTTGGAGACCCCTCGAACGCAGTATTTT. This translates into CASSLETPRTQYF.

The genes are TRBV5-1 and TRBJ2-3; 7 bases map to TRBD1. Germline V gene data show CDR1 as SGHRS and CDR2 as YFSETQ. J lost 2 bases, V lost 7 bases, and 7 bases had no gene match. The CDR3 consists of 14 residues. The CDR3 DNA reads as TGCGCCAGCCGACAGGGACCAGACACAGATACGCAGTATTTT. Its protein is CASRQGPDTDTQYF. Full variable domain (outside the CDR3, taken from reference TRBV5-1 and TRBJ2-3): KAGVTQTPRYLIKTRGQQVTLSCSPISGHRSVSWYQQTPGQGLQFLFEYFSETQRNKGNFPGRFSGRQFSNSRSEMNVSTLELGDSALYLCASRQGPDTDTQYFGPGTRLTVL.

The chain has TRBV24-1 and TRBJ2-7, with 9 bases aligning to TRBD2. Germline trimming cut 3 bases from V and 1 base from J; bases unmatched to any gene: 6. The V gene's germline CDR1 is KGHDR and CDR2 SFDVKD. This CDR3 comprises 16 residues. The CDR3 DNA reads TGTGCCACCAGTGATCCTAGCGGGACCGGATCCTACGAGCAGTACTTC. Translation: CATSDPSGTGSYEQYF.

This clone has just one count. The chain recombines TRBV21-1 with TRBJ1-2; TRBD1 is taken as the D call from the table, unchecked against the DNA. TRBV21-1 is tagged as a pseudogene. There are 16 residues in the CDR3. The CDR3 sequence is CASSKDPDRASYGYTF. The CDR3 DNA sequence: TGTGCCAGCAGCAAAGATCCAGACAGAGCGAGCTATGGCTACACCTTC.

The CDR3 DNA reads as TGTGCCAGCAGCGGCGCTCATCTTTCTGACAGTTTCCAAGAGACCCAGTACTTC. Its translation: CASSGAHLSDSFQETQYF. The chain links TRBV9 to TRBJ2-5; possibly TRBD1 for D (5 bases). The germline CDR1 and CDR2 sequences are SGDLS and YYNGEE. The CDR3 is made up of 18 amino acids. Trimming removed 3 bases at V and 1 base at J, with 22 bases between.

The chain couples TRBV2 to TRBJ1-3, with 10 bases that match TRBD1. Looked up from germline, CDR1 is SNHLY and CDR2 is FYNNEI. The CDR3 is made up of 17 amino acids. The J segment lost 0 bases and the V segment lost 2 bases, leaving 4 bases of the junction unmatched. CDR3: CASSEWGQGSSGNTIYF. In nucleotides, the CDR3 is TGTGCCAGCAGTGAATGGGGACAGGGGAGCTCTGGAAACACCATATATTTT. Full variable domain (missing parts from reference TRBV2 and TRBJ1-3): EPEVTQTPSHQVTQMGQEVILRCVPISNHLYFYWYRQILGQKVEFLVSFYNNEISEKSEIFDDQFSVERPDGSNFTLKIRSTKLEDSAMYFCASSEWGQGSSGNTIYFGEGSWLTVV.

This clone was seen a handful of times. The gene calls are TRBV10-3 and TRBJ2-3; D gene unclear. This CDR3 has 13 residues. The germline V gene has CDR1 ENHRY and CDR2 SYGVKD. The V end was cut by 4 bases, the J end by 1 base, with 6 bases between. This CDR3 reads CAISVGGTDTQYF. As DNA, the CDR3 is TGTGCCATCAGTGTAGGAGGCACAGATACGCAGTATTTT.

This chain links TRBV11-2 with TRBJ2-1; 7 bases are shared with TRBD2. The CDR3 has 17 residues. V gave up 2 bases and J gave up 1 base; unmatched junction bases: 8. In germline, CDR1 is SGHAT, CDR2 FQNNGV. The CDR3 here is CASSLRASGISYNEQFF. CDR3 DNA sequence: TGTGCCAGCAGCTTAAGAGCTAGCGGAATATCCTACAATGAGCAGTTCTTC.

This chain links TRBV11-3 with TRBJ2-1; TRBD2 matches at 13 bases. The CDR3 is 12 residues long. Trimming at V came to 5 bases and at J to 15 bases, leaving 4 bases not matched to a gene. CDR1 is SGHNT and CDR2 is YENEEA in the germline V gene. CDR3 protein: CASSPGLAGPFF. The CDR3 nucleotides read TGTGCCAGCAGCCCGGGACTAGCGGGACCGTTCTTC.

The V call is TRBV3-1 (or the pseudogene TRBV3-2), the J call TRBJ2-7, with 9 positions matching TRBD2. Germline V CDR1 and CDR2: LGHDT, YNNKEL (reference sequence). This CDR3 region has 16 residues. V shed 0 bases, J shed 6 bases, and the junction held 9 bases outside the gene matches. The CDR3 nucleotides read TGTGCCAGCAGCCAAGATCTTGCGGGAGGGCCCCCCGAGCAGTACTTC. It is translated as CASSQDLAGGPPEQYF.

There are a few counts of this clone. The V gene is TRBV5-1, the J gene TRBJ2-2; possibly TRBD2 for D (6 bases). Trimming removed 7 bases from V and 1 base from J, with 17 bases in between. In germline, CDR1 is SGHRS, CDR2 YFSETQ. The CDR3 totals 16 residues. The CDR3 sequence: CASFNPGTENTGELFF. In nucleotides, the CDR3 is TGCGCCAGCTTTAACCCCGGGACTGAGAACACCGGGGAGCTGTTTTTT.